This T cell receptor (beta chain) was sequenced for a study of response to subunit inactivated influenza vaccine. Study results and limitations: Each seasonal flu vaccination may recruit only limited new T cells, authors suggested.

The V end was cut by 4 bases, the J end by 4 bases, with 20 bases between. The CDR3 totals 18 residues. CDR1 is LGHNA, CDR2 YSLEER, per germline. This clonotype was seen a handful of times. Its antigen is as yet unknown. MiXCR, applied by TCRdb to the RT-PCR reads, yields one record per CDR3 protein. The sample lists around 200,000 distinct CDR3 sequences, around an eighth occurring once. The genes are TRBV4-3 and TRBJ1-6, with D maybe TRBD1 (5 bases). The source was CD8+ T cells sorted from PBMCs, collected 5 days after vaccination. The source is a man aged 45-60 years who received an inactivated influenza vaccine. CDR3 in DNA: TGCGCCAGCAGCCGAAAAAGCCAGGGTAACTCTTATAATTCACCCCTCCACTTT. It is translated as CASSRKSQGNSYNSPLHF.